The T cell receptor (beta chain) under discussion was sequenced for a study of control samples from healthy donors and cancer patients. V lost 2 bases and J lost 1, with 13 bases in between. The germline V gene encodes CDR1 LGHDT and CDR2 YNNKEL (reference sequence). This CDR3 is built from 16 residues. Method: immunoSEQ multiplex PCR; TCRdb's copy keeps in-frame clones and lacks some. This table has fewer than 250,000 clones, over 80% appearing once. The chain combines TRBV3-1 (or the pseudogene TRBV3-2) with TRBJ2-3; D tentatively reads TRBD1 or TRBD2 (5 bases each). The receptor was isolated from a man aged 25 to 45 in good health. The sequenced sample consisted of blood. Written as DNA, the CDR3 is TGTGCCAGCAGCCAAAGGGTTGTGGGGGGCACAGATACGCAGTATTTT. Translated, it gives CASSQRVVGGTDTQYF.